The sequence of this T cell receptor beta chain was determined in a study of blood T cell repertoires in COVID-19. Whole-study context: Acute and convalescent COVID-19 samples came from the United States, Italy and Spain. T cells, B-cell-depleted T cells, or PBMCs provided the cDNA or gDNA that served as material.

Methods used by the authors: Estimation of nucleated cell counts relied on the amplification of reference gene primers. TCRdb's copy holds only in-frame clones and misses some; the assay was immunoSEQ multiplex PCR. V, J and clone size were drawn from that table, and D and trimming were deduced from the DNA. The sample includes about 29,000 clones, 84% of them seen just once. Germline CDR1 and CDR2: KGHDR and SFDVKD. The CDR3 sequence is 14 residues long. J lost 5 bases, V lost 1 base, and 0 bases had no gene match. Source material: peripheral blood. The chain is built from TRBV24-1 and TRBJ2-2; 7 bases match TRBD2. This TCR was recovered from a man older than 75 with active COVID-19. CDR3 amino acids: CATSDFGGTGELFF. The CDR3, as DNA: TGTGCCACCAGTGATTTCGGGGGGACCGGGGAGCTGTTTTTT.